This T cell receptor beta chain was captured in a study of T cells in Graves' hyperthyroidism and ophthalmopathy. Stable Graves' hyperthyroidism meant no ophthalmopathy progression within 18 months. Uncontrolled infection, other autoimmune disease, pregnancy or lactation excluded patients. Used for diagnoses were clinical symptoms, serum thyroxine and TRAb, thyroid ultrasound and orbital computed tomography. Amplified TCR beta CDR3 regions came from RNA transcripts. Researchers ran a first-round RT-PCR on the TCR CDR3 using the HTBI primer set. TCRdb independently ran MiXCR on the multiplex PCR reads; one entry per CDR3 protein. Among hundreds of thousands of distinct CDR3 sequences listed, under 15% were seen once. The V gene's germline CDR1 is SGDLS and CDR2 YYNGEE. The V gene end was trimmed by 0 bases and the J gene end by 3 bases; junction bases not matched to a gene: 5. The CDR3 spans 15 residues.

This receptor was identified in a woman aged 30 to 39 with Graves' hyperthyroidism. The sequencing sample was made of blood. V is TRBV9 and J is TRBJ1-2; 7 bases agree with TRBD1. CDR3 sequence: CASSVGRGSYYGYTF. DNA for the CDR3: TGTGCCAGCAGCGTAGGCAGGGGGAGTTACTATGGCTACACCTTC.